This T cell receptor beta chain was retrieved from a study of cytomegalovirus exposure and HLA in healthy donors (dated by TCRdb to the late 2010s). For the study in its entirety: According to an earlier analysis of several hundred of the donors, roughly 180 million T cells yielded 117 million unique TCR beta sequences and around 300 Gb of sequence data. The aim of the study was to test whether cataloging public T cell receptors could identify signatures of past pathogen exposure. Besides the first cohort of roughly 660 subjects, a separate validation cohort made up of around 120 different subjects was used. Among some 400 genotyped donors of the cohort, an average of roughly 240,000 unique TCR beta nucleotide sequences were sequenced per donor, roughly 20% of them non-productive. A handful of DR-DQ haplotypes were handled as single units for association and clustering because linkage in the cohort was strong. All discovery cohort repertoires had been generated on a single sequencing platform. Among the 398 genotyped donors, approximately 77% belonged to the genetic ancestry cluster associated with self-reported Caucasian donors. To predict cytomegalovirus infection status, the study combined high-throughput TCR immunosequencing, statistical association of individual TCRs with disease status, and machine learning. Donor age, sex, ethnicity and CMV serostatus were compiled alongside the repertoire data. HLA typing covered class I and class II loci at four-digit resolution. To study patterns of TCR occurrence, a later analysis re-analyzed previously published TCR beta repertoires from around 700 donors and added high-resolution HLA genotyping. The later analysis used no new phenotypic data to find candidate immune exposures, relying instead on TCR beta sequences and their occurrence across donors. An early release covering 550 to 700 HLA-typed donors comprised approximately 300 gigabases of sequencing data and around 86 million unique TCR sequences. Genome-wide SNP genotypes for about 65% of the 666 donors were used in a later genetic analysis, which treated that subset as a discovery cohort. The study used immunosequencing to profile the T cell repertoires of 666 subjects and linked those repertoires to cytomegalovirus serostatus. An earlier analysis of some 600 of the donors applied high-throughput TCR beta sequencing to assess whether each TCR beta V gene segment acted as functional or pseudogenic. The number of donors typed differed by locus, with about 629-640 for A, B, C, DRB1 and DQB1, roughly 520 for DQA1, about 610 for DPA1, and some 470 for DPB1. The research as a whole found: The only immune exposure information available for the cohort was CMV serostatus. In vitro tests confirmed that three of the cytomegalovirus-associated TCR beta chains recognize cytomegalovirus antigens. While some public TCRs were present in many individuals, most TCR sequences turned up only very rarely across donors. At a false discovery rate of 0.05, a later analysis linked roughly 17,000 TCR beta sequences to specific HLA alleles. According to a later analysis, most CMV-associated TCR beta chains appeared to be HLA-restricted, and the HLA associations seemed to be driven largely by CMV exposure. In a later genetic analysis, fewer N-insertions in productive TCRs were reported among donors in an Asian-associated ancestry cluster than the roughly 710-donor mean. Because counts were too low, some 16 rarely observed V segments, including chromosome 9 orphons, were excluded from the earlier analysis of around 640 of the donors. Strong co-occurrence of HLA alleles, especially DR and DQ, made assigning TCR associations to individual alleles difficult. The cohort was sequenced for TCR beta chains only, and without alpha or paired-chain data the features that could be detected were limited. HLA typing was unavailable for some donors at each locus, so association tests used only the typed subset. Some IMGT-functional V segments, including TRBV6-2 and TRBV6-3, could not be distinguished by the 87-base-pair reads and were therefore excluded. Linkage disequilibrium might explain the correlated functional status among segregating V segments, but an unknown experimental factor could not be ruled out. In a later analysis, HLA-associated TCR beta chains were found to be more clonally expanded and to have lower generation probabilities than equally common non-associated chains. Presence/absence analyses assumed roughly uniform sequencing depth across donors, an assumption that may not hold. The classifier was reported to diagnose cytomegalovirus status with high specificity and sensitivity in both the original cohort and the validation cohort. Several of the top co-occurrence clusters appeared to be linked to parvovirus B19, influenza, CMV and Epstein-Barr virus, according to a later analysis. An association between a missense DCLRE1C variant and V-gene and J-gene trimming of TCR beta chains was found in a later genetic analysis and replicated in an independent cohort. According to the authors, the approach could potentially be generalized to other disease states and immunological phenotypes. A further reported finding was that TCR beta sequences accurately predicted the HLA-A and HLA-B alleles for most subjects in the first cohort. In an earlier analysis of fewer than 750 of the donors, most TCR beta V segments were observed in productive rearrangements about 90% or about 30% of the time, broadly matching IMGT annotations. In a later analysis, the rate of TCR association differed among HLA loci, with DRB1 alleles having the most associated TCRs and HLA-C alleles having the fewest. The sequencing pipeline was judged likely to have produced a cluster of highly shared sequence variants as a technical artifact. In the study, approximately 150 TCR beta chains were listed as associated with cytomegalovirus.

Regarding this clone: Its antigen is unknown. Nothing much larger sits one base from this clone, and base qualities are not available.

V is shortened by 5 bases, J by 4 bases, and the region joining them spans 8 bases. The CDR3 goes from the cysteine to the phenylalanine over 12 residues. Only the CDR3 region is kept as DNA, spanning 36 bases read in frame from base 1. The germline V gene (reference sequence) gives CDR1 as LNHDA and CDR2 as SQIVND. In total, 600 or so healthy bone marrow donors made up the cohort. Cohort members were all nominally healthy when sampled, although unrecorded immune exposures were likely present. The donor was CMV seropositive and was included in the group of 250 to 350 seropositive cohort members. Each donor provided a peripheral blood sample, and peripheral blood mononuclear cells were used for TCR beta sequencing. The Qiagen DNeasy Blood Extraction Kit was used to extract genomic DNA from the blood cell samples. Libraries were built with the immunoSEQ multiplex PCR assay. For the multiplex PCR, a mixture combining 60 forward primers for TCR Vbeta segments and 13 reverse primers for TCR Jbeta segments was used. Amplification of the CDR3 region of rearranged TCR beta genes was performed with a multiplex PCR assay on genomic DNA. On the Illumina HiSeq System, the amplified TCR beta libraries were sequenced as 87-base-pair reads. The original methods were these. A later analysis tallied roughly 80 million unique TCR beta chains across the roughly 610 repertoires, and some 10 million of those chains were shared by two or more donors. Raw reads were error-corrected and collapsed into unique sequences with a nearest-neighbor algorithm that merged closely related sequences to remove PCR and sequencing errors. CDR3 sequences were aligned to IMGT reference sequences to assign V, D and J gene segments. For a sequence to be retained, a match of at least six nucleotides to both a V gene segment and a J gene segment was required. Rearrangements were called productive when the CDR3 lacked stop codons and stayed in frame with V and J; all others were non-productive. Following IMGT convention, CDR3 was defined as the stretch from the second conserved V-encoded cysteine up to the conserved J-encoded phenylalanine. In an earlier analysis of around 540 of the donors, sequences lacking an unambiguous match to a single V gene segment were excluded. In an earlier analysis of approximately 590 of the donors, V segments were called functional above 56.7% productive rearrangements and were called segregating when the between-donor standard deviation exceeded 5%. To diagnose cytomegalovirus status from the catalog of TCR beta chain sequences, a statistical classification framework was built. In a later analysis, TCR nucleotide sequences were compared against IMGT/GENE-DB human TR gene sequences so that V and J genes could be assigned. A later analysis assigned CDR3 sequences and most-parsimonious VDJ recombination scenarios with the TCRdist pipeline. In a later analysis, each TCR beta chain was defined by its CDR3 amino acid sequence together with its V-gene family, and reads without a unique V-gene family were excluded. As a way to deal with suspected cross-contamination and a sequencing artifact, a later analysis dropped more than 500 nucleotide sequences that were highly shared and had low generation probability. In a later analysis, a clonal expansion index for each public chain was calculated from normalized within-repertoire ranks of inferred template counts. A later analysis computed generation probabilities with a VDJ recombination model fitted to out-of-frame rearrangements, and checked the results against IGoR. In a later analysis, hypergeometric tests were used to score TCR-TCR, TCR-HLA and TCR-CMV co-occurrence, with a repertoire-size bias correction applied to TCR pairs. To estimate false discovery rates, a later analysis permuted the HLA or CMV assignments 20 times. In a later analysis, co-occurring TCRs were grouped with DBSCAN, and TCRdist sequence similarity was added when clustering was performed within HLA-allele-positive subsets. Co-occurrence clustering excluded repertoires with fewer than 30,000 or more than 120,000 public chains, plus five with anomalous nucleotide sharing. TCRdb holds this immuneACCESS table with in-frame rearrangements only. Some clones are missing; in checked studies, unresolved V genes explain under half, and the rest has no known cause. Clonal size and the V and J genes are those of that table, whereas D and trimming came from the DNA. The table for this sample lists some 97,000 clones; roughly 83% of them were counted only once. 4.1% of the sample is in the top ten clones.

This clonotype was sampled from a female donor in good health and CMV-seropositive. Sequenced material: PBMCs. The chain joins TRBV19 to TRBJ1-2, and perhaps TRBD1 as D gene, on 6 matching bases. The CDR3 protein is CASSSGVYGYTF. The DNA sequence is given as TGTGCCAGTAGTTCAGGGGTCTATGGCTACACCTTC.